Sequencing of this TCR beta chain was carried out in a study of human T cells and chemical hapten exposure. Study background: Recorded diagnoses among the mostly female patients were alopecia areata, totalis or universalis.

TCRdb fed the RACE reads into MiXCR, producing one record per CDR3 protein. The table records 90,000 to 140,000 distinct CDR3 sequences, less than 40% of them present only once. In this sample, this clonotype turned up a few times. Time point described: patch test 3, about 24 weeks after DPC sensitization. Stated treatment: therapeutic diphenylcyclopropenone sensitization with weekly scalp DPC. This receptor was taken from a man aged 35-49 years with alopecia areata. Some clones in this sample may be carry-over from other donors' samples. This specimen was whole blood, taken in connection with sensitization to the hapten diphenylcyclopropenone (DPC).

Written as DNA, the CDR3 is TGCGCCAGCAGCTTACTAGCGACTAGCACAGATACGCAGTATTTT. Translating gives CASSLLATSTDTQYF. The gene calls are TRBV5-1 and TRBJ2-3; 7 nucleotides line up with TRBD2. V lost 2 bases to trimming and J lost 0 bases; unmatched junction nucleotides: 3. CDR1 SGHRS and CDR2 YFSETQ come from the germline V gene. This CDR3 has 15 amino acids.